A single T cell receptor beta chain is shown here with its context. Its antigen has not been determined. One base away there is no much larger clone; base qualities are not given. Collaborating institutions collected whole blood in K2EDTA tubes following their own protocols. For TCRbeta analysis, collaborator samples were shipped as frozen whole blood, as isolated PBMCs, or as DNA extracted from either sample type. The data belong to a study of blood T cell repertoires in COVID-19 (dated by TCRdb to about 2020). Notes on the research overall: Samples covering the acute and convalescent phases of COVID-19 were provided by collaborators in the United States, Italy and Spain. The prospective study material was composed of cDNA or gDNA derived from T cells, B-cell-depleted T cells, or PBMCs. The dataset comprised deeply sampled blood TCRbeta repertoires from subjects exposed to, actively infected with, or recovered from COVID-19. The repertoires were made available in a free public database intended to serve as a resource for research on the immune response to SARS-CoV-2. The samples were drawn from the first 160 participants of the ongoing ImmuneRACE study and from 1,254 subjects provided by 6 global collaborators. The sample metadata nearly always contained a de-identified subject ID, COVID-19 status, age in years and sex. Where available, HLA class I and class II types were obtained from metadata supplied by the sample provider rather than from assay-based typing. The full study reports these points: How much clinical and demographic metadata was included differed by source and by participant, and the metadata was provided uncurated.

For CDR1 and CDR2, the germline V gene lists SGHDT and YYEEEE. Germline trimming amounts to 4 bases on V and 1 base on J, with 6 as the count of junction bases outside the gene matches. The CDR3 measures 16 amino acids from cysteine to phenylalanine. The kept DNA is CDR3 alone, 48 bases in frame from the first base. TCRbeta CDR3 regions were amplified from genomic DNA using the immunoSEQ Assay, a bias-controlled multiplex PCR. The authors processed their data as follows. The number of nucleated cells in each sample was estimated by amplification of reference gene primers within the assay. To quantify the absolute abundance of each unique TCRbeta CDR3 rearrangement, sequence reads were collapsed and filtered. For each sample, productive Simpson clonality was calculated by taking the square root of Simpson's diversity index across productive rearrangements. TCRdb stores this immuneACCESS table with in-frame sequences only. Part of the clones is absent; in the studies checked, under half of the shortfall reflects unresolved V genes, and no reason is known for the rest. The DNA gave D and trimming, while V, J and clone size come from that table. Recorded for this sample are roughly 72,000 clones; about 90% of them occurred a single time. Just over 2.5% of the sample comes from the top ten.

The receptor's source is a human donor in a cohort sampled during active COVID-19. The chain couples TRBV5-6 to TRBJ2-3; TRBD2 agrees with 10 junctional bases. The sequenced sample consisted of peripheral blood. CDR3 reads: CASSPGLAAGTDTQYF. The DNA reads TGTGCCAGCAGCCCAGGACTAGCGGCAGGCACAGATACGCAGTATTTT. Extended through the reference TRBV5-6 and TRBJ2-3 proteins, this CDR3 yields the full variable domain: DAGVTQSPTHLIKTRGQQVTLRCSPKSGHDTVSWYQQALGQGPQFIFQYYEEEERQRGNFPDRFSGHQFPNYSSELNVNALLLGDSALYLCASSPGLAAGTDTQYFGPGTRLTVL.